These 29 T cell receptor beta chains were all obtained from the same sample, sequenced in a study of post-analysis software for immune sequencing data. Antigens for these TCRs are unknown. cDNA libraries for TCR beta contained unique molecular identifiers. Each CDR3 protein is one row after TCRdb ran MiXCR on the PCR reads. The table has hundreds of thousands of distinct CDR3 sequences, roughly 29% seen once. Overall study findings and caveats: Comparison of patients with controls showed five TRBV segments more frequent in patients, TRBV5-6, TRBV5-1 and TRBV20-1 among them.

Input material: blood. These receptors came from a girl under 18 with multiple sclerosis.

CDR3 coding DNA: TGTGCCAGCAGCTTAGGACAGGGAGTGAACATTCAGTACTTC. Residues: CASSLGQGVNIQYF. The chain joins TRBV7-2 to TRBJ2-4; 7 bases match TRBD1. V lost 1 base, J lost 7 bases, and 4 bases stayed unmatched. CDR3 length: 14 residues. Germline values: CDR1 SGHTA, CDR2 FQGNSA.

This clonotype turned up a few times. J is TRBJ2-7 and V is TRBV29-1; tentative D call: TRBD1 (5 bases). The CDR3 has 11 amino acids. Trimming took 7 bases from V and 3 from J, leaving 10 bases between them. CDR1 SQVTM and CDR2 ANQGSEA come from the germline V gene. This CDR3 reads CSGLDSYEQYF. The DNA for the CDR3 is TGCAGCGGGCTAGACAGCTACGAGCAGTACTTC.

The chain employs TRBV25-1 and TRBJ2-1; D tentatively reads TRBD1 or TRBD2 (6 bases each). V was cut by 1 base and J by 0 bases, with 10 bases left in between. The germline V gene encodes CDR1 MGHDK and CDR2 SYGVNS. The CDR3 length is 16 residues. CDR3 DNA: TGTGCCAGCAGTGAATGGGGGGCGAGCTCCTACAATGAGCAGTTCTTC. Its protein is CASSEWGASSYNEQFF. Supplemented by reference TRBV25-1 and TRBJ2-1, the full variable domain reads EADIYQTPRYLVIGTGKKITLECSQTMGHDKMYWYQQDPGMELHLIHYSYGVNSTEKGDLSSESTVSRIRTEHFPLTLESARPSHTSQYLCASSEWGASSYNEQFFGPGTRLTVL.

This clonotype was observed a handful of times. The genes are TRBV4-3 and TRBJ2-1; D might be TRBD2 (6 bases). The CDR3 is 16 amino acids. CDR1 is LGHNA and CDR2 is YSLEER in the germline V gene. V was cut by 2 bases and J by 1 base, with 12 bases left in between. The CDR3 nucleotides are TGCGCCAGCAGCCAACGAACGGGGGTTTCCTACAATGAGCAGTTCTTC. This translates into CASSQRTGVSYNEQFF.

The V gene is TRBV6-1, the J gene TRBJ2-5, with unresolved D. This CDR3 contains 16 residues. From germline, CDR1 is MNHNS and CDR2 SASEGT. V lost 2 bases, J lost 11 bases, and 24 bases lay in between. In DNA, the CDR3 is TGTGCCAGCAGTGAAATTTTACAGTTAACCTACAATGAGCAGTACTTC. Amino acid sequence: CASSEILQLTYNEQYF.

The chain uses TRBV5-1 and TRBJ2-7, with 7 bases identical to TRBD1. There are 14 residues in the CDR3. Germline V gene data show CDR1 as SGHRS and CDR2 as YFSETQ. V shed 7 bases, J shed 3 bases, and the junction held 10 bases outside the gene matches. The CDR3 reads CASGSQGQNYEQYF. In DNA form, the CDR3 reads TGCGCCAGCGGCTCGCAGGGACAGAACTACGAGCAGTACTTC.

V usage is TRBV12-3 or TRBV12-4 and J usage is TRBJ1-1, with D possibly being TRBD1 (5 bases). The CDR3 runs to 14 residues. V lost 5 bases and J 1 base, leaving 11 bases between the germline ends. CDR3 residues: CASSETGGNTEAFF. CDR3 nucleotide sequence: TGTGCCAGCAGTGAGACCGGGGGGAACACTGAAGCTTTCTTT.

In its sample, this clonotype was seen many times. CDR3 residues: CASSRTLSYEQYF. The CDR3 DNA reads TGCGCCAGCAGTCGGACACTGTCCTACGAGCAGTACTTC. This chain uses TRBV10-2 with TRBJ2-7, with D tentatively TRBD1 (5 bases). CDR1 and CDR2 from the germline V gene are WSHSY and SAAADI. The CDR3 totals 13 residues. V lost 5 bases to trimming and J lost 1 base, with 9 bases between them.

This clonotype was counted ten times or more. This sequence joins TRBV29-1 and TRBJ2-7; 8 bases are shared with TRBD1. Germline V gene data show CDR1 as SQVTM and CDR2 as ANQGSEA. With 0 bases clipped from V and 3 bases from J, the junction kept 7 bases outside the gene matches. The CDR3 runs 15 residues. CDR3 in DNA: TGCAGCGTTGAAGATAGGGGACAGGATAGCTACGAGCAGTACTTC. Amino acids: CSVEDRGQDSYEQYF.

This clonotype was picked up a small number of times. The chain couples TRBV3-1 to TRBJ2-3; D is perhaps TRBD2 (5 bases). The germline CDR1 and CDR2 sequences are LGHDT and YNNKEL (reference sequence). The CDR3 runs 14 residues. V lost 2 bases, J lost 5 bases, and 11 bases lay in between. CDR3 amino acids: CASSQPGEVDTQYF. For the CDR3, the DNA is TGTGCCAGCAGCCAACCCGGGGAAGTAGATACGCAGTATTTT.

The V and J genes are TRBV5-5 and TRBJ2-7; D may correspond to TRBD1 or TRBD2 (5 bases each). Trimming removed 3 bases from V and 0 bases from J, with 16 bases in between. The CDR3 covers 16 residues. Germline lookup yields CDR1 SGHKS and CDR2 YYEKEE (reference sequence). The CDR3 spells CASSSPVGTLSYEQYF. The CDR3 DNA reads TGTGCCAGCAGCTCCCCAGTGGGGACCCTCTCCTACGAGCAGTACTTC.

The V gene is TRBV20-1, the J gene TRBJ2-7; D not resolved. The V end lost 6 bases, the J end lost 2 bases, and 11 bases lay between the germline ends. CDR1 and CDR2 from the germline V gene are DFQATT and SNEGSKA (reference sequence). This CDR3 has 12 amino acids. The CDR3, as DNA: TGCAGTGCCGGGCGAAGGGCCTACGAGCAGTACTTC. It encodes CSAGRRAYEQYF.

This clonotype occurred many times. The V call is TRBV25-1, the J call TRBJ2-6; D is uncertain. V dropped 3 bases and J dropped 1 base, with 1 base sitting between them. The length of the CDR3 is 13 residues. Germline V CDR1 and CDR2: MGHDK, SYGVNS. The CDR3 is CASSESGANVLTF. CDR3 nucleotides: TGTGCCAGCAGTGAGTCTGGGGCCAACGTCCTGACTTTC.

V and J are TRBV6-5 and TRBJ2-5; 10 nucleotides align to TRBD2. The CDR3 is 20 amino acids. V shed 0 bases, J shed 11 bases, and the junction held 24 bases outside the gene matches. Germline V gene data show CDR1 as MNHEY and CDR2 as SVGAGI. The DNA of the CDR3 is TGTGCCAGCAGTTACTCGCTATGGGCCAGCGGGAGGGCCGAGGTGTCTGAGCAGTACTTC. Translated, it gives CASSYSLWASGRAEVSEQYF.

The chain couples TRBV7-9 to TRBJ2-7, with a weak D call TRBD1 (5 bases). CDR3 length equals 12 residues. Trimming pared 3 bases from V and 7 bases from J, leaving 10 bases between. CDR1 SEHNR and CDR2 FQNEAQ come from the germline V gene (reference sequence). The chain's CDR3 is CASSLQGEEQYF. For the CDR3, the DNA is TGTGCCAGCAGCTTGCAGGGTGAGGAGCAGTACTTC. The whole variable domain, filled in from reference TRBV7-9 and TRBJ2-7, reads DTGVSQNPRHKITKRGQNVTFRCDPISEHNRLYWYRQTLGQGPEFLTYFQNEAQLEKSRLLSDRFSAERPKGSFSTLEIQRTEQGDSAMYLCASSLQGEEQYFGPGTRLTVT.

The V and J genes are TRBV28 and TRBJ1-6; TRBD1 is a possible D gene (5 bases). This CDR3 is built from 15 residues. V was shortened by 6 bases and J by 6 bases, with 15 bases between the two germline ends. Looked up from germline, CDR1 is MDHEN and CDR2 is SYDVKM. The CDR3 DNA reads TGTGCCAGCAGGGGGGGAGGGGCTGGTAATTCACCCCTCCACTTT. Translation gives CASRGGGAGNSPLHF.

About this clonotype itself: This may be a read error, as it is one base from a much larger clone. This chain links TRBV15 with TRBJ2-5; either TRBD1 or TRBD2 may fit D (5 bases each). Germline loops: CDR1 LNHNV, CDR2 YYDKDF (reference sequence). V lost 3 bases and J 11 bases, leaving 25 bases between the germline ends. The CDR3 loop spans 16 amino acids. The CDR3 region is CATSSSKGRPYNEQYF. The CDR3 DNA is TGTGCCACCAGCAGCTCTAAGGGACGTCCATACAATGAGCAGTACTTC.

This clonotype showed up just once. V usage is TRBV6-1 and J usage is TRBJ1-1, with D unclear. The germline V gene encodes CDR1 MNHNS and CDR2 SASEGT. The CDR3 has 13 amino acids. The germline V and J ends were trimmed by 6 bases and 1 base, with 9 bases remaining between them. CDR3 DNA sequence: TGTGCCAGCAGGGCAACTCCGAACACTGAAGCTTTCTTT. Its translation is CASRATPNTEAFF.

This clonotype occurred a few times. The chain joins TRBV7-6 to TRBJ2-3; D uncertain. CDR1 SGHVS and CDR2 FNYEAQ come from the germline V gene. This CDR3 comprises 15 residues. The germline V and J ends were trimmed by 5 bases and 1 base, with 13 bases remaining between them. Here the CDR3 reads CASSRRALGTDTQYF. CDR3 DNA: TGTGCCAGCAGCCGCCGGGCCCTGGGCACAGATACGCAGTATTTT.

In this sample, this clonotype turned up a few times. The J gene is TRBJ2-1, the V gene TRBV29-1; D is uncertain. Between the trimmed V and J ends, which lost 5 bases and 6 bases, there was a span of 17 bases. The CDR3 sequence is 14 residues long. Germline CDR1 and CDR2: SQVTM and ANQGSEA. The CDR3 is CSVNGPRGANEQFF. As DNA, the CDR3 is TGCAGCGTTAACGGGCCTCGCGGTGCCAATGAGCAGTTCTTC.

The rearrangement links TRBV29-1 to TRBJ2-5; perhaps TRBD1 as D (5 bases). The CDR3 is 14 residues long. Germline V CDR1 and CDR2: SQVTM, ANQGSEA. Trimming left V 0 bases short and J 5 bases short, with 13 bases between. CDR3 in amino acids: CSVEDPRVWETQYF. The CDR3 DNA reads as TGCAGCGTTGAAGATCCCAGGGTATGGGAGACCCAGTACTTC.

This clonotype was detected many times. The genes are TRBV20-1 and TRBJ2-7, with TRBD2 matching over 14 bases. Germline V gives CDR1 DFQATT, CDR2 SNEGSKA (reference sequence). V lost 3 bases to trimming and J lost 3 bases; unmatched junction nucleotides: 7. The CDR3 length is 16 residues. The CDR3 spells CSARVTSGRGVYEQYF. For the CDR3, the DNA is TGCAGTGCTAGGGTGACTAGCGGGAGGGGGGTCTACGAGCAGTACTTC.

CDR3 nucleotides: TGCAGTGCTAGGTCCCCGGGACTAGCGGTCCGTGGGGAGCTGTTTTTT. As protein: CSARSPGLAVRGELFF. The chain has TRBV20-1 and TRBJ2-2, with 11 bases matching TRBD2. V trimming: 3 bases; J trimming: 8 bases; junction bases outside the gene matches: 11. The CDR3 spans 16 residues. Looked up from germline, CDR1 is DFQATT and CDR2 is SNEGSKA (reference sequence).

The chain joins TRBV20-1 to TRBJ2-5, with 7 bases identical to TRBD1. Per germline, CDR1 DFQATT and CDR2 SNEGSKA (reference sequence). The CDR3 is made up of 15 amino acids. V was pared by 0 bases and J by 2 bases, with 6 bases of the junction left unmatched. CDR3 DNA sequence: TGCAGTGCTAGAGATCCGGGACAGCTTCAAGAGACCCAGTACTTC. Protein: CSARDPGQLQETQYF.

The sample holds many counts of this clonotype. The V call is TRBV29-1, the J call TRBJ2-1; 10 bases match TRBD1. V shed 6 bases, J shed 9 bases, and the junction held 11 bases outside the gene matches. Germline values: CDR1 SQVTM, CDR2 ANQGSEA. The CDR3 loop spans 14 amino acids. CDR3 coding DNA: TGCAGCGTCACGGACAGGGGGTTTGTGAGTGAGCAGTTCTTC. Its translation is CSVTDRGFVSEQFF.

The table lists this clonotype with a few counts. This chain joins TRBV20-1 and TRBJ1-6; D is undetermined. Per the germline V gene, CDR1 is DFQATT and CDR2 is SNEGSKA (reference sequence). This CDR3 is 14 amino acids long. Trimming removed 1 base from V and 8 bases from J, with 12 bases in between. The CDR3 nucleotides are TGCAGTGCTAGAGTTACGGTTGTGGATTCACCCCTCCACTTT. It yields the protein CSARVTVVDSPLHF.

The chain carries TRBV7-2 and TRBJ2-5, with 9 nucleotides matching TRBD2. Matching the DNA end better, TRBJ2-7 makes the J call doubtful. Germline CDR1 and CDR2: SGHTA and FQGNSA. The CDR3 extends over 15 amino acids. CDR3 coding DNA: TGTGCCAGCAGCCCCAGAGAGCGGGAGGTCCCCGAGCAGTACTTC. Its translation: CASSPREREVPEQYF.

This rearrangement joins TRBV20-1 to TRBJ1-2; 7 positions agree with TRBD1. J gave up 4 bases and V 6 bases, and 11 bases lay outside the gene matches. Germline values: CDR1 DFQATT, CDR2 SNEGSKA (reference sequence). This CDR3 comprises 14 residues. This chain's CDR3 is CSATPGQRIYGYTF. DNA of the CDR3: TGCAGTGCCACCCCGGGACAGAGGATCTATGGCTACACCTTC.

This clonotype was detected only a few times. The chain uses TRBV14 and TRBJ2-7, with 13 bases fitting TRBD2. J was trimmed by 0 bases and V by 3 bases; bases with no gene match: 8. The germline gives CDR1 SGHDN, CDR2 FVKESK. The CDR3 consists of 18 residues. CDR3 residues: CASSQSAWTSGSSYEQYF. In nucleotides, the CDR3 is TGTGCCAGCAGCCAGTCGGCTTGGACTAGCGGGAGCTCCTACGAGCAGTACTTC.